This T cell receptor beta chain is from a study of CD8+CD57+ T cells in acquired aplastic anemia. Remarks on this clonotype: Its target is unknown.

General study results and limits: Found in both controls and patients were approximately 30 CD8+ CDR3 sequences. The CD8+ Simpson's diversity of patients and controls was not significantly different.

Germline values: CDR1 MGHDK, CDR2 SYGVNS. V lost 5 bases, J lost 10 bases, and 14 bases stayed unmatched. This CDR3 is 15 amino acids long. TCR beta VDJ and CDR3 profiling used genomic DNA as template. A single record per CDR3 protein comes from TCRdb applying MiXCR to the reads. The table has 150,000 to 200,000 distinct CDR3 sequences, 55% to 70% seen once. This rearrangement joins TRBV25-1 to TRBJ2-1, with 7 bases identical to TRBD1. This TCR was recovered from a human donor with severe aplastic anemia or a healthy control (not recorded which). The sequenced sample was sorted CD4+, CD8+, or CD8+CD57+ T cells (not recorded which) from PBMCs. The CDR3 here is CASSRGGRGLVEQFF. The CDR3 DNA sequence: TGTGCCAGCAGTAGAGGGGGCAGGGGCCTGGTCGAGCAGTTCTTC. The whole variable domain, remainder taken from reference TRBV25-1 and TRBJ2-1, is EADIYQTPRYLVIGTGKKITLECSQTMGHDKMYWYQQDPGMELHLIHYSYGVNSTEKGDLSSESTVSRIRTEHFPLTLESARPSHTSQYLCASSRGGRGLVEQFFGPGTRLTVL.